The 20 T cell receptor beta chains in this list originate from one sample, sequenced in a study of PD-L1 blockade in urothelial cancer (dated by TCRdb to the late 2010s). In the paper's terms, the time point label means: peripheral blood 6 weeks after treatment start. To prepare the library, the immunoSEQ multiplex PCR assay was applied. TCRdb carries this immuneACCESS record with in-frame sequences only. Its versions omit some clonotypes, under half of them owing to an unresolved V gene in the studies checked, with the rest unexplained. The sample profile shows about 35,000 clones; roughly 82% of them were found once. More than 9% of the sample rests with the top ten. The material sequenced was PBMCs, taken around atezolizumab (anti-PD-L1) treatment. Source of these receptors: a man aged 35 to 55 with urothelial cancer.

This chain links TRBV2 with TRBJ2-1; D gene unclear. From germline, CDR1 is SNHLY and CDR2 FYNNEI. This CDR3 contains 13 residues. V dropped 2 bases and J dropped 6 bases, with 8 bases sitting between them. In DNA form, the CDR3 reads TGTGCCAGCAGTGAACTCAGATCCAATGAGCAGTTCTTC. Encoded protein: CASSELRSNEQFF.

The J gene is TRBJ2-4, the V gene TRBV6-6; 9 nucleotides line up with TRBD1. Germline V lookup: CDR1 MNHNY, CDR2 SVGAGI (reference sequence). V shed 6 bases, J shed 1 base, and the junction held 1 base outside the gene matches. CDR3 length: 14 residues. The CDR3 bases are TGTGCCAGCAGGGACAGGGGCGCCAAAAACATTCAGTACTTC. Translated: CASRDRGAKNIQYF.

The chain carries TRBV9 and TRBJ2-1; no firm D call. From germline, CDR1 is SGDLS and CDR2 YYNGEE. The CDR3 loop spans 13 amino acids. Trimming cost V 3 bases and J 8 bases, with 12 bases left between them. CDR3 sequence (DNA): TGTGCCAGCAGCGGACGATCTCAGGATGAGCAGTTCTTC. Translating it yields CASSGRSQDEQFF.

The chain joins TRBV7-2 to TRBJ2-3; D is possibly TRBD2 (6 bases). CDR3 length: 15 amino acids. Trimming removed 4 bases from V and 2 bases from J, with 13 bases in between. CDR1 and CDR2 (germline): SGHTA, FQGNSA. The chain's CDR3 is CASSSDGGATDTQYF. The CDR3 DNA is TGTGCCAGCAGCTCAGACGGAGGGGCCACAGATACGCAGTATTTT.

V and J are TRBV29-1 and TRBJ1-1, with D uncertain. This CDR3 has 11 residues. V lost 3 bases, J lost 4 bases, and 6 bases lay in between. Germline loops: CDR1 SQVTM, CDR2 ANQGSEA. CDR3 loop: CSVEEVTEAFF. The CDR3 DNA is TGCAGCGTTGAGGAGGTCACTGAAGCTTTCTTT.

V gene TRBV18 combines with J gene TRBJ1-4; D is undetermined. This CDR3 contains 17 residues. Between the trimmed V and J ends, which lost 0 bases and 0 bases, there was a span of 11 bases. In germline, CDR1 is KGHSH, CDR2 LQKENI. CDR3 nucleotide sequence: TGTGCCAGCTCACCACCGTTGGCTGATGCAACTAATGAAAAACTGTTTTTT. Amino acids: CASSPPLADATNEKLFF.

This clone was seen only once. The chain links TRBV29-1 to TRBJ2-1; tentatively, D is TRBD2 (5 bases). Germline lookup yields CDR1 SQVTM and CDR2 ANQGSEA. Trimming removed 7 bases at V and 6 bases at J, with 16 bases between. The CDR3 has 13 amino acids. The CDR3 nucleotides are TGCAGCGCCGTTCGGGCGCGGGCCAATGAGCAGTTCTTC. This encodes CSAVRARANEQFF.

The chain combines TRBV29-1 with TRBJ1-1; no definite D call. The CDR3 loop spans 12 amino acids. Germline V gene data show CDR1 as SQVTM and CDR2 as ANQGSEA. Between the trimmed V and J ends, which lost 6 bases and 1 base, there was a span of 9 bases. In DNA form, the CDR3 reads TGCAGCGTCGCTGACACGAACACTGAAGCTTTCTTT. This codes for CSVADTNTEAFF. The entire variable domain, with the rest obtained from reference TRBV29-1 and TRBJ1-1, is as follows: SAVISQKPSRDICQRGTSLTIQCQVDSQVTMMFWYRQQPGQSLTLIATANQGSEATYESGFVIDKFPISRPNLTFSTLTVSNMSPEDSSIYLCSVADTNTEAFFGQGTRLTVV.

This sequence joins TRBV11-3 and TRBJ2-5; a possible D gene is TRBD2 (5 bases). This CDR3 spans 13 amino acids. Germline loops: CDR1 SGHNT, CDR2 YENEEA. V dropped 0 bases and J dropped 9 bases, with 11 bases sitting between them. This chain's CDR3 is CASSLDRGKAQYF. The CDR3 DNA reads as TGTGCCAGCAGCTTAGATCGGGGTAAGGCCCAGTACTTC.

This chain uses TRBV14 with TRBJ1-2; 8 positions match TRBD1. The germline CDR1 and CDR2 sequences are SGHDN and FVKESK. This CDR3 spans 14 amino acids. The V gene end was trimmed by 1 base and the J gene end by 4 bases; junction bases not matched to a gene: 2. The CDR3 spells CASSQGTGPYGYTF. In DNA, the CDR3 is TGTGCCAGCAGCCAAGGGACAGGGCCCTATGGCTACACCTTC.

Written as DNA, the CDR3 is TGTGCCAGCAGCCAACAGGGGACAAAAGAGACCCAGTACTTC. Translated, it gives CASSQQGTKETQYF. The J gene is TRBJ2-5, the V gene TRBV5-6; 7 nucleotides match TRBD1. V gave up 4 bases and J gave up 3 bases; unmatched junction bases: 6. Per the germline V gene, CDR1 is SGHDT and CDR2 is YYEEEE. The length of the CDR3 is 14 residues. Based on the CDR3 plus reference TRBV5-6 and TRBJ2-5, the full variable domain is DAGVTQSPTHLIKTRGQQVTLRCSPKSGHDTVSWYQQALGQGPQFIFQYYEEEERQRGNFPDRFSGHQFPNYSSELNVNALLLGDSALYLCASSQQGTKETQYFGPGTRLLVL.

V usage is TRBV4-1 and J usage is TRBJ2-3, with TRBD2 matching over 7 bases. V lost 2 bases, J lost 8 bases, and 7 bases stayed unmatched. Germline V CDR1 and CDR2: MGHRA, YSYEKL. The CDR3 spans 14 residues. In DNA, the CDR3 is TGCGCCAGCAGCCAACGAGCGGGGACTCCTACGCAGTATTTT. It translates to CASSQRAGTPTQYF.

The rearrangement uses TRBV7-2 and TRBJ2-7; 7 positions match TRBD2. Trimming took 5 bases from V and 2 from J; bases not matched to a gene: 9. The CDR3 extends over 15 amino acids. Germline V CDR1 and CDR2: SGHTA, FQGNSA. CDR3 protein: CASSPSAGVPYEQYF. The CDR3 nucleotides are TGTGCCAGCAGCCCGTCGGCGGGGGTACCCTACGAGCAGTACTTC.

This chain joins TRBV14 and TRBJ2-7; a weak D match, TRBD2 (5 bases). The CDR3 sequence is 11 residues long. Germline CDR1 and CDR2: SGHDN and FVKESK. With 1 base removed from V and 9 bases from J, the gap between germline ends came to 7 bases. The chain's CDR3 is CASSQARGQYF. The CDR3 DNA reads as TGTGCCAGCAGCCAAGCCCGGGGGCAGTACTTC.

CDR3 sequence: CASSPGTSNTGELFF. The DNA of the CDR3 is TGTGCCAGTAGCCCCGGGACATCTAACACCGGGGAGCTGTTTTTT. The V call is TRBV19, the J call TRBJ2-2; D possibly corresponds to TRBD1 (6 bases). CDR3 length equals 15 residues. Trimming removed 6 bases at V and 2 bases at J, with 13 bases between. Germline loops: CDR1 LNHDA, CDR2 SQIVND (reference sequence).

The sample holds one count of this clone. The chain couples TRBV7-2 to TRBJ2-3; D is possibly TRBD1 (5 bases). Germline CDR1 and CDR2: SGHTA and FQGNSA. This CDR3 comprises 13 residues. V was pared by 9 bases and J by 4 bases, with 14 bases between. The CDR3 protein is CASDSRVSDTQYF. CDR3 coding DNA: TGTGCCAGTGACTCCAGGGTTTCAGATACGCAGTATTTT.

This clone was seen a handful of times. V and J are TRBV19 and TRBJ2-2; 8 nucleotides align to TRBD1. This CDR3 is built from 14 residues. V shed 9 bases, J shed 6 bases, and the junction held 9 bases outside the gene matches. In germline, CDR1 is LNHDA, CDR2 SQIVND (reference sequence). CDR3 sequence (DNA): TGTGCCAGCCATACAGGGGGTAGTGCCGGGGAGCTGTTTTTT. Protein sequence: CASHTGGSAGELFF.

This sequence joins TRBV19 and TRBJ1-5; no firm D call. V was cut by 3 bases and J by 5 bases, with 11 bases left in between. Per the germline V gene, CDR1 is LNHDA and CDR2 is SQIVND (reference sequence). This CDR3 comprises 14 residues. The CDR3: CASSILADYQPQHF. The CDR3 nucleotides read TGTGCCAGTAGTATTTTGGCAGATTATCAGCCCCAGCATTTT. Variable domain in full (rest from reference TRBV19 and TRBJ1-5): DGGITQSPKYLFRKEGQNVTLSCEQNLNHDAMYWYRQDPGQGLRLIYYSQIVNDFQKGDIAEGYSVSREKKESFPLTVTSAQKNPTAFYLCASSILADYQPQHFGDGTRLSIL.

The chain uses TRBV4-2 and TRBJ2-1, with D hard to call. V was trimmed by 2 bases and J by 6 bases, leaving 14 bases between them. CDR1 LGHNA and CDR2 YNFKEQ come from the germline V gene. The CDR3 runs to 15 residues. The CDR3 sequence is CASSQSTGSINEQFF. The CDR3 DNA reads as TGTGCCAGCAGCCAATCCACGGGTTCCATCAATGAGCAGTTCTTC.

The V gene is TRBV28, the J gene TRBJ1-2, with a possible D match to TRBD1 (5 bases). Germline CDR1 and CDR2: MDHEN and SYDVKM. The CDR3 runs to 13 residues. V was cut by 6 bases and J by 6 bases, with 14 bases left in between. The CDR3 protein is CASRDSGTHGYTF. In DNA, the CDR3 is TGTGCCAGCAGGGATAGCGGGACCCATGGCTACACCTTC.